A selection of T cell receptor beta chains follows, all from one sample in a study of blood T cells in healthy people across ages. TCRdb reprocessed the 5' RACE reads via MiXCR and lists one record per CDR3 protein. The repertoire holds about 830,000 distinct CDR3 sequences, roughly 60% seen once, with approximately 23% in the top ten. The specimen was blood. Receptors were obtained from a man under 40 in good health. The CDR3 runs from the conserved cysteine through the conserved F or W. D genes are given only for firm matches. The size of a clone is reported for some rows only, either as once, few or many, or as a class for expanded clones.

TGTACCAGCTCACCCGGGACAGCCCTATCTATCTCTGGGGCCAACGTCCTGACTTTC	CTSSPGTALSISGANVLTF	TRBJ2-6	once	19	TRBD1	TRBV18
TGTGCCAGCAGTTACTCCGCCCTAACAGATACGCAGTATTTT	CASSYSALTDTQYF	TRBJ2-3	many	14	-	TRBV6-5
TGTGCCACCAGCAAAAAACTCCGGGACACAGATTCCGACTACGAGCAGTACTTC	CATSKKLRDTDSDYEQYF	TRBJ2-7	-	18	-	TRBV15
TGTGCCAGCAGTTACTCGAACGAAGGGAACACTGAAGCTTTCTTT	CASSYSNEGNTEAFF	TRBJ1-1	few	15	-	TRBV6-5
TGCAGCGCTCCAATGGGCACAGATACGCAGTATTTT	CSAPMGTDTQYF	TRBJ2-3	-	12	-	TRBV29-1
TGTGCCAGCAGATATAGCGGGAGCACCTACGAGCAGTACTTC	CASRYSGSTYEQYF	TRBJ2-7	-	14	TRBD2	TRBV7-2
TGTGCCAGCAGTTTATACCGGCCAATGAGTCACACTGAAGCTTTCTTT	CASSLYRPMSHTEAFF	TRBJ1-1	-	16	-	TRBV27
TGTGCCAGCACTTCTAGCGGGTCTAGCACAGATACGCAGTATTTT	CASTSSGSSTDTQYF	TRBJ2-3	-	15	TRBD2	TRBV6-6
TGTGCCAGCAGTTTTTGGGAGGGCGCCGGGACCGGGGAGCTGTTTTTT	CASSFWEGAGTGELFF	TRBJ2-2	-	16	TRBD2	TRBV12-3/TRBV12-4
TGCAGCGTTGAAGATCTGGGGGAAGCGTATGGCTACACCTTC	CSVEDLGEAYGYTF	TRBJ1-2	-	14	-	TRBV29-1
TGCAGCTCCGGGACAGCAGGGAATGAGCAGTTCTTC	CSSGTAGNEQFF	TRBJ2-1	-	12	TRBD1	TRBV20-1
TGTGCCAGCCAACGGGCAAGCGTACTAGCGGGATTTAATGGGGGGCAGTTCTTC	CASQRASVLAGFNGGQFF	TRBJ2-1	few	18	TRBD2	TRBV27
TGTGCCAGCAGCCAAGTGTGGCGCAGCAACGTCGTAGAGACCCAGTACTTC	CASSQVWRSNVVETQYF	TRBJ2-5	-	17	-	TRBV3-1
TGTGCCAGCAGCCCGGGGGGGGGACTGGTTGAAGCTTTCTTT	CASSPGGGLVEAFF	TRBJ1-1	-	14	-	TRBV7-2
TGCAGTGCTAGAGTGAACGGGAACACTGAAGCTTTCTTT	CSARVNGNTEAFF	TRBJ1-1	once	13	-	TRBV20-1
TGTGCCAGCAATCCTACGGGGGGATCAGAGACCCAGTACTTC	CASNPTGGSETQYF	TRBJ2-5	few	14	TRBD2	TRBV6-1
TGTGCCAGCAGCCATCCGGGGGATACGCAGTATTTT	CASSHPGDTQYF	TRBJ2-3	-	12	-	TRBV3-1
TGCAGTGCTAGAGACGTAGCCGGGACTAAGTGGGACGAGCAGTACTTC	CSARDVAGTKWDEQYF	TRBJ2-7	few	16	TRBD2	TRBV20-1
TGTGCCACCAGTGATGGACAGGGGGCCCGCACAGATACGCAGTATTTT	CATSDGQGARTDTQYF	TRBJ2-3	-	16	TRBD1	TRBV24-1
TGTGCCACCAGCAGGGAGAAACAGGGGGCCACTGAAGCTTTCTTT	CATSREKQGATEAFF	TRBJ1-1	-	15	TRBD1	TRBV15
TGTGCCAGCAGTTTAGGTTCCGGGGGAATCTACGAGCAGTACTTC	CASSLGSGGIYEQYF	TRBJ2-7	many	15	-	TRBV12-3/TRBV12-4
TGCAGTGCTAGAGAGTTGTCCGGGGCCGACACCGGGGAGCTGTTTTTT	CSARELSGADTGELFF	TRBJ2-2	few	16	-	TRBV20-1
TGTGCCAGCAGCTTTTGGGCAGGGTCTGGGGCCAACGTCCTGACTTTC	CASSFWAGSGANVLTF	TRBJ2-6	-	16	-	TRBV7-2
TGTGCCACCAGTGATTCAACCACTTCCTCTACCGGGGAGCTGTTTTTT	CATSDSTTSSTGELFF	TRBJ2-2	-	16	-	TRBV24-1
TGTGCCAGCAGGAGAGGTGACTCACCCCTCCACTTT	CASRRGDSPLHF	TRBJ1-6	-	12	-	TRBV6-1
TGCGCCAGCAGCCCGGAGGGCCCCCAGGGAGCTAACTATGGCTACACCTTC	CASSPEGPQGANYGYTF	TRBJ1-2	few	17	-	TRBV5-1
TGTGCCAGCAGACAGACTTACGAGCAGTACTTC	CASRQTYEQYF	TRBJ2-7	few	11	-	TRBV2
TGTGCCAGCAGTTTAGCCGGGGGCGCCCCCACCTACGAGCAGTACTTC	CASSLAGGAPTYEQYF	TRBJ2-7	few	16	-	TRBV27
TGTGCCAGCAGTGGACTAGGATCGTACCAAGAGACCCAGTACTTC	CASSGLGSYQETQYF	TRBJ2-5	-	15	-	TRBV6-1
TGTGCCAGCAGTTACTCGGGACACCTCTCCTTACCCTATGGCTACACCTTC	CASSYSGHLSLPYGYTF	TRBJ1-2	-	17	-	TRBV6-6
TGCAGTGCTAGAGTGGACAGGGGCAACTATGGCTACACCTTC	CSARVDRGNYGYTF	TRBJ1-2	-	14	TRBD1	TRBV20-1
TGTGCCAGCAGTTTACAGGGGGCGCGAACTGAAGCTTTCTTT	CASSLQGARTEAFF	TRBJ1-1	few	14	TRBD1	TRBV7-9
TGCAGTGTTCCGGGAAGACAGCCGAATCAGCCCCAGCATTTT	CSVPGRQPNQPQHF	TRBJ1-5	few	14	-	TRBV20-1
TGCGCCAGCAGCCAAGGTTTTGTGGGGGAGGGTCCCAACTCCTACGAGCAGTACTTC	CASSQGFVGEGPNSYEQYF	TRBJ2-7	-	19	TRBD2	TRBV4-3
TGCAGCGTTTTTTTGACGGAAAACGCCGGGGAGCTGTTTTTT	CSVFLTENAGELFF	TRBJ2-2	-	14	-	TRBV29-1
TGTGCCAGCAGCTTAAAACAGGGATATGTACAAGAGACCCAGTACTTC	CASSLKQGYVQETQYF	TRBJ2-5	few	16	-	TRBV7-9
TGCAGTGCGCTACTAGCGGGGAGCACAGATACGCAGTATTTT	CSALLAGSTDTQYF	TRBJ2-3	-	14	TRBD2	TRBV20-1
TGCAGCGTCGAGCCGGGTGGATGGGGCTTCGAGCAGTACTTC	CSVEPGGWGFEQYF	TRBJ2-7	few	14	-	TRBV29-1